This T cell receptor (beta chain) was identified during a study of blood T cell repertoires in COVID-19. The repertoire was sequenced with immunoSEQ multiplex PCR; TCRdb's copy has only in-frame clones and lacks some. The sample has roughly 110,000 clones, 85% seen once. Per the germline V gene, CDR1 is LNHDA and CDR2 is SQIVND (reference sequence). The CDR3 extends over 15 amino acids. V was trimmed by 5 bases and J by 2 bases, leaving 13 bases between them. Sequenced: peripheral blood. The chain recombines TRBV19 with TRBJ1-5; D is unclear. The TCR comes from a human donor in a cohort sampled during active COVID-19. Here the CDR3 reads CASSGTRRGNQPQHF. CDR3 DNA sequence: TGTGCCAGTAGTGGAACCCGGAGAGGCAATCAGCCCCAGCATTTT.